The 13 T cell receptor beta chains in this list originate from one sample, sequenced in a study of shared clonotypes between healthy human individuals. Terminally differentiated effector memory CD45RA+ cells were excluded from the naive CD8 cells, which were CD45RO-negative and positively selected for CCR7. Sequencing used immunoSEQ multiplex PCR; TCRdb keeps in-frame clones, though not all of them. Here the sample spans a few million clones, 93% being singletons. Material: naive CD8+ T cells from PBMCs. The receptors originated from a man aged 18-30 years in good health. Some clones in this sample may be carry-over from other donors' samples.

The CDR3 reads CASKAGGLEGYGYTF. The CDR3 region has the DNA TGTGCCAGCAAGGCAGGGGGCTTGGAAGGCTATGGCTACACCTTC. V is TRBV6-5 and J is TRBJ1-2, with TRBD1 matching 8 bases. The CDR3 sequence is 15 residues long. The V gene end was trimmed by 7 bases and the J gene end by 4 bases; junction bases not matched to a gene: 11. Germline V lookup: CDR1 MNHEY, CDR2 SVGAGI.

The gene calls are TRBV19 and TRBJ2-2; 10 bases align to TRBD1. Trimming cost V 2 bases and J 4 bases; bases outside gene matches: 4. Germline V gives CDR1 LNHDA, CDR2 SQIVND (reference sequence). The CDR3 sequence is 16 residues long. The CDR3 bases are TGTGCCAGTAGTATAATCCGGGACAGGGGCACCGGGGAGCTGTTTTTT. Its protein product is CASSIIRDRGTGELFF.

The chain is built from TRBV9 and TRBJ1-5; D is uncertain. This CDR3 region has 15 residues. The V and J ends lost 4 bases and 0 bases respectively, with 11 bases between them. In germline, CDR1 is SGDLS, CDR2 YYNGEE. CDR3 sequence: CASSRLGNSNQPQHF. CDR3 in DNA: TGTGCCAGCAGCCGTCTGGGTAATAGCAATCAGCCCCAGCATTTT.

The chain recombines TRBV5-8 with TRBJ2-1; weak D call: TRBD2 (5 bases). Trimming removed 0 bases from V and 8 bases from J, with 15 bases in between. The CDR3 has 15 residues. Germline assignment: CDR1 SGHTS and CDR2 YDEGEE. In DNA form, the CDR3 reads TGTGCCAGCAGCTTGGTGTGGAGGCGGAAGGATGAGCAGTTCTTC. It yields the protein CASSLVWRRKDEQFF.

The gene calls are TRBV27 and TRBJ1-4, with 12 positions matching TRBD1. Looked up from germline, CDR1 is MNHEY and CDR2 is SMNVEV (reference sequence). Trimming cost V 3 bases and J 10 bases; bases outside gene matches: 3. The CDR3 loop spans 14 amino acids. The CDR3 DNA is TGTGCCAGCAGTTTGGGACAGGGGGCGCGAAAACTGTTTTTT. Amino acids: CASSLGQGARKLFF. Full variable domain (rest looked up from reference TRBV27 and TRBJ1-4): EAQVTQNPRYLITVTGKKLTVTCSQNMNHEYMSWYRQDPGLGLRQIYYSMNVEVTDKGDVPEGYKVSRKEKRNFPLILESPSPNQTSLYFCASSLGQGARKLFFGSGTQLSVL.

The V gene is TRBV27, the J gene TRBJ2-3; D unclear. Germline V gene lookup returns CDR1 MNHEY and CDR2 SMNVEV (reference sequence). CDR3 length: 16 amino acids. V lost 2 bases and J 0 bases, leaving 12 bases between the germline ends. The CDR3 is CASSLAGSVSTDTQYF. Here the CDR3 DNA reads TGTGCCAGCAGTTTAGCCGGCAGTGTTAGCACAGATACGCAGTATTTT.

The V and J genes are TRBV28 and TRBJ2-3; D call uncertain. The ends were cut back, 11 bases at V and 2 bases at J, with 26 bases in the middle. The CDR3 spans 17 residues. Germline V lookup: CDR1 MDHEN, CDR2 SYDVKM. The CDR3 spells CASQSVGQAPFTDTQYF. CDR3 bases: TGTGCCTCCCAGTCGGTCGGCCAGGCACCCTTCACAGATACGCAGTATTTT.

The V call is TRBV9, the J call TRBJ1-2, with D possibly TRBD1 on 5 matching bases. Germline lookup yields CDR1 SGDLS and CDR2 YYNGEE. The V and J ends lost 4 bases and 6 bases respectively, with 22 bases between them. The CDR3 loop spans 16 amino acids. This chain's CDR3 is CASSLTPGRRTNGYTF. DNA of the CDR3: TGTGCCAGCAGCCTGACCCCGGGACGGAGGACAAATGGCTACACCTTC. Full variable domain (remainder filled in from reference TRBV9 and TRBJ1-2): DSGVTQTPKHLITATGQRVTLRCSPRSGDLSVYWYQQSLDQGLQFLIQYYNGEERAKGNILERFSAQQFPDLHSELNLSSLELGDSALYFCASSLTPGRRTNGYTFGSGTRLTVV.

CDR3 in amino acids: CASSLLAGVGDEQFF. The CDR3 DNA reads as TGCGCCAGCAGCCTTCTAGCGGGAGTAGGCGATGAGCAGTTCTTC. This chain uses TRBV4-1 with TRBJ2-1; the match to TRBD2 covers 10 bases. CDR3 length: 15 residues. V trimming: 4 bases; J trimming: 8 bases; junction bases outside the gene matches: 8. The germline CDR1 and CDR2 sequences are MGHRA and YSYEKL.

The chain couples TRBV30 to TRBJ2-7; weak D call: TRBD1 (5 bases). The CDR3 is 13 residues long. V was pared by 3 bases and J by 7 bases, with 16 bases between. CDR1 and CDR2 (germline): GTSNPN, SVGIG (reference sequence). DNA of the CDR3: TGTGCCTGGAGCCCCCCTCAGGGTGAAGAGCAGTACTTC. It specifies CAWSPPQGEEQYF.

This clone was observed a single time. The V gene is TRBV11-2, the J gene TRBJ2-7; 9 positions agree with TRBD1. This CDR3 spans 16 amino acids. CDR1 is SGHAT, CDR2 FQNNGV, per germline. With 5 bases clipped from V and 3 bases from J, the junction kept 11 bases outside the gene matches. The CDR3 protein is CASSPTLTGGVYEQYF. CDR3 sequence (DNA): TGTGCCAGCAGCCCAACATTAACAGGGGGCGTCTACGAGCAGTACTTC.

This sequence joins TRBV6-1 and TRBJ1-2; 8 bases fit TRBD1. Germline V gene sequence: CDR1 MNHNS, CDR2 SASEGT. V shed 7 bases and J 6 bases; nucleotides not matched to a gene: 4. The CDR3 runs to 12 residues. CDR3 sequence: CASNHRGDGYTF. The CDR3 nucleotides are TGTGCCAGCAATCACAGGGGGGATGGCTACACCTTC.

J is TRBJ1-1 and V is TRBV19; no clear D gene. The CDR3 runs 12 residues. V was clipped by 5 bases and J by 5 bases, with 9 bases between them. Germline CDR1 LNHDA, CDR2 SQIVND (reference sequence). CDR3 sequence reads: CASSFARTEAFF. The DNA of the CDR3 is TGTGCCAGTAGTTTCGCGCGTACTGAAGCTTTCTTT.